This T cell receptor (beta chain) was observed in a study of PD-L1 blockade in urothelial cancer. Germline values: CDR1 SGHTA, CDR2 FQGTGA. J gave up 6 bases and V 4 bases, and 1 base lay outside the gene matches. This CDR3 contains 13 residues. Added to each PCR by spiking were synthetic TCR analog templates. Clones were sequenced by immunoSEQ multiplex PCR, and TCRdb holds only the in-frame ones, with some missing. Of more than 50,000 clones in the sample, approximately 80% were seen once. Time point specified: pretreatment peripheral blood. Here the sequenced sample was PBMCs, taken around atezolizumab (anti-PD-L1) treatment. The clonotype was recovered from a man aged 70-80 years with urothelial cancer. The rearrangement joins TRBV7-3 to TRBJ2-1, with 9 bases aligning to TRBD2. The CDR3 loop reads CASSSTSGNEQFF. The CDR3 DNA sequence: TGTGCCAGCAGCTCGACTAGCGGCAATGAGCAGTTCTTC.